One and the same sample provided the 8 T cell receptor beta chains below, sequenced in a study of cytomegalovirus exposure and HLA in healthy donors. 60 Vbeta and 13 Jbeta primers were used in PCR. The data were produced by immunoSEQ multiplex PCR, yet TCRdb's version contains in-frame clones alone and is incomplete. This table holds some 180,000 clones, roughly 75% found once. Sequencing was done on a sample of PBMCs. Receptors originate from a woman in her 30s in good health and CMV-seronegative.

The chain uses TRBV7-2 and TRBJ2-3, with D perhaps matching TRBD2 (5 bases). Between the trimmed V and J ends, which lost 5 bases and 2 bases, there was a span of 20 bases. The CDR3 length is 17 residues. Germline V lookup: CDR1 SGHTA, CDR2 FQGNSA. CDR3: CASSLRSGRWYTDTQYF. The CDR3, as DNA: TGTGCCAGCAGCCTCAGGAGTGGGAGATGGTACACAGATACGCAGTATTTT.

The chain is built from TRBV9 and TRBJ2-7, with D uncertain. This CDR3 region has 13 residues. The V end lost 3 bases, the J end lost 4 bases, and 11 bases lay between the germline ends. The germline gives CDR1 SGDLS, CDR2 YYNGEE. CDR3 DNA sequence: TGTGCCAGCAGCGCAACTCCAAGTTACGAGCAGTACTTC. It yields the protein CASSATPSYEQYF.

The genes are TRBV4-1 and TRBJ2-5, with D uncertain. Germline V CDR1 and CDR2: MGHRA, YSYEKL. V lost 4 bases to trimming and J lost 5 bases, with 14 bases between them. This CDR3 has 14 residues. CDR3 DNA: TGCGCCAGCAGCCTCAGAAGAGACACCGAGACCCAGTACTTC. This gives the protein CASSLRRDTETQYF.

The chain combines TRBV5-4 with TRBJ1-4, with 8 positions matching TRBD1. CDR1 is SGHNT, CDR2 YYREEE, per germline (reference sequence). The CDR3 runs 15 residues. The V gene end was trimmed by 2 bases and the J gene end by 4 bases; junction bases not matched to a gene: 4. The CDR3 sequence: CASSLKTGVNEKLFF. CDR3 bases: TGTGCCAGCAGCTTAAAGACAGGGGTTAATGAAAAACTGTTTTTT.

This chain uses TRBV19 with TRBJ1-1; D not resolved. The CDR3 covers 13 residues. CDR1 is LNHDA, CDR2 SQIVND, per germline (reference sequence). With 3 bases removed from V and 9 bases from J, the gap between germline ends came to 14 bases. The CDR3 loop is CASSIIPRLQAFF. In DNA, the CDR3 is TGTGCCAGTAGTATCATTCCGAGGTTGCAAGCTTTCTTT.

The chain is built from TRBV19 and TRBJ2-1; weak D call: TRBD1 (5 bases). Germline CDR1 is LNHDA and CDR2 is SQIVND (reference sequence). Trimming took 5 bases from V and 8 from J, leaving 16 bases between them. The CDR3 runs to 14 residues. The CDR3 protein is CASSGQGASDEQFF. CDR3 DNA sequence: TGTGCCAGTAGTGGCCAGGGTGCGTCCGATGAGCAGTTCTTC.

This chain links TRBV30 with TRBJ1-1; TRBD1 aligns across 7 bases. The CDR3 contains 14 residues. The germline CDR1 and CDR2 sequences are GTSNPN and SVGIG (reference sequence). V lost 6 bases to trimming and J lost 5 bases; unmatched junction nucleotides: 12. For the CDR3, the DNA is TGTGCCTGCCACCGATGGGACAGAGGGACTGAAGCTTTCTTT. This gives the protein CACHRWDRGTEAFF. Drawing the rest from reference TRBV30 and TRBJ1-1, the complete variable domain is SQTIHQWPATLVQPVGSPLSLECTVEGTSNPNLYWYRQAAGRGLQLLFYSVGIGQISSEVPQNLSASRPQDRQFILSSKKLLLSDSGFYLCACHRWDRGTEAFFGQGTRLTVV.

The rearrangement joins TRBV28 to TRBJ2-1; TRBD2 aligns across 8 bases. With 5 bases clipped from V and 7 bases from J, the junction kept 7 bases outside the gene matches. The length of the CDR3 is 14 residues. CDR1 is MDHEN and CDR2 is SYDVKM in the germline V gene. Written as DNA, the CDR3 is TGTGCCAGCAGTCCCGGCGGGGGGCGAAATGAGCAGTTCTTC. Protein product: CASSPGGGRNEQFF.